Included here is one T cell receptor beta chain sequence, with context. This entry comes from a study of OX40 agonist ivuxolimab in advanced cancers. CDR1 is KGHSH and CDR2 is LQKENI in the germline V gene. The length of the CDR3 is 13 residues. Trimming stripped 3 bases from V and 5 bases from J, with 9 bases between. Libraries were prepared by immunoSEQ multiplex PCR; TCRdb keeps only in-frame clonotypes and omits some of them. The table shows 39,000 or so clones, with roughly 90% occurring only once. The TCR originated in an adult with an advanced solid tumor such as melanoma, head and neck, liver or kidney cancer. Sequencing was performed on CD4+ or CD8+ T cells sorted from blood, taken in a trial of the OX40 agonist ivuxolimab. The chain employs TRBV18 and TRBJ2-3, with D perhaps TRBD1 (5 bases). In DNA form, the CDR3 reads TGTGCCAGCTCACCGCCAGGGCGAGATACGCAGTATTTT. Residues: CASSPPGRDTQYF.